Presented here are 28 T cell receptor beta chains from one specimen sequenced in a study. Cells sorted as Tregs were CD4+, CD25+ and CD127-/low. One entry per CDR3 protein results from TCRdb running MiXCR on the 5' RACE reads. The sample holds roughly 42,000 distinct CDR3 sequences, around 20% seen once. Material: Tregs sorted from blood. These receptors were collected from a female donor with breast cancer.

This clonotype was counted many times. CDR3 region: CASSSSGTHSYEQYF. The CDR3 nucleotides read TGTGCCAGCAGTTCGTCCGGGACTCATTCCTACGAGCAGTACTTC. This sequence joins TRBV28 and TRBJ2-7; D might be TRBD2 (6 bases). Trimming stripped 4 bases from V and 1 base from J, with 14 bases between. The CDR3 extends over 15 amino acids. CDR1 is MDHEN, CDR2 SYDVKM, per germline.

The chain recombines TRBV7-9 with TRBJ2-1, with D unresolved. Germline CDR1 SEHNR, CDR2 FQNEAQ (reference sequence). This CDR3 is built from 12 residues. Deletions cut 5 bases from V and 8 bases from J, with 10 bases between. The CDR3 bases are TGTGCCAGCAGCCGTATACGGTATGAGCAGTTCTTC. Translated, it gives CASSRIRYEQFF. The full variable domain, its missing parts supplied by reference TRBV7-9 and TRBJ2-1, is DTGVSQNPRHKITKRGQNVTFRCDPISEHNRLYWYRQTLGQGPEFLTYFQNEAQLEKSRLLSDRFSAERPKGSFSTLEIQRTEQGDSAMYLCASSRIRYEQFFGPGTRLTVL.

This clonotype was observed many times. This sequence joins TRBV15 and TRBJ2-5; D not certain. CDR1 is LNHNV, CDR2 YYDKDF, per germline (reference sequence). CDR3 length: 13 amino acids. V lost 3 bases to trimming and J lost 4 bases, with 9 bases between them. The CDR3 is CATSRASGETQYF. The DNA for the CDR3 is TGTGCCACCAGCAGGGCCTCAGGAGAGACCCAGTACTTC.

This clonotype came up many times. This chain joins TRBV7-9 and TRBJ1-1, with D maybe TRBD1 (5 bases). In germline, CDR1 is SEHNR, CDR2 FQNEAQ (reference sequence). The CDR3 totals 14 residues. V lost 4 bases, J lost 6 bases, and 15 bases lay in between. The CDR3 loop is CASSSSVDSAEAFF. The CDR3, as DNA: TGTGCCAGCAGCTCCTCAGTAGACAGCGCTGAAGCTTTCTTT.

This clonotype showed up just a few times. The chain employs TRBV12-3 or TRBV12-4 and TRBJ1-6; D is ambiguous. The CDR3 totals 15 residues. Trimming took 10 bases from V and 8 from J, leaving 21 bases between them. Here the CDR3 reads CATSLRRPEDSPLHF. CDR3 nucleotide sequence: TGTGCCACTTCGCTGAGACGGCCGGAAGATTCACCCCTCCACTTT.

This chain connects TRBV29-1 to TRBJ2-1; 7 bases are shared with TRBD1. Trimming cost V 6 bases and J 5 bases; bases outside gene matches: 7. Germline CDR1 reads SQVTM; CDR2 reads ANQGSEA. The CDR3 is made up of 13 amino acids. This CDR3 is CSVDRDDNNEQFF. The CDR3 nucleotides read TGCAGCGTCGACAGGGATGATAACAATGAGCAGTTCTTC.

At least ten counts were recorded for this clonotype. The chain carries TRBV7-8 and TRBJ2-3; unclear D gene. Deletions cut 2 bases from V and 4 bases from J, with 10 bases between. Germline CDR1 SGHVS, CDR2 FQNEAQ. The CDR3 covers 14 residues. CDR3 coding DNA: TGTGCCAGCAGCTTACCAAGCGTAGCAGATACGCAGTATTTT. It specifies CASSLPSVADTQYF.

This clonotype has more than one count but fewer than ten. The rearrangement links TRBV7-9 to TRBJ2-7; perhaps TRBD1 as D (6 bases). CDR3 length: 14 residues. V lost 5 bases and J 2 bases, leaving 13 bases between the germline ends. Germline lookup yields CDR1 SEHNR and CDR2 FQNEAQ (reference sequence). In nucleotides, the CDR3 is TGTGCCAGCAGCCCAGGGGCAGGAGCCTACGAGCAGTACTTC. It translates to CASSPGAGAYEQYF.

This clonotype was seen at least ten times. The chain links TRBV27 to TRBJ2-7; the match to TRBD2 covers 11 bases. The CDR3 has 13 amino acids. Germline trimming cut 6 bases from V and 7 bases from J; bases unmatched to any gene: 5. Germline V gene lookup returns CDR1 MNHEY and CDR2 SMNVEV (reference sequence). This chain's CDR3 is CASSRTSGFEQYF. CDR3 in DNA: TGTGCCAGCAGCCGGACTAGCGGGTTTGAGCAGTACTTC.

Details on this clonotype: A much larger clonotype is one base distant, so this may be a read error. CDR3 protein: CASSEGESSYGYTF. CDR3 sequence (DNA): TGCGCCAGCAGCGAAGGCGAGAGCTCCTATGGCTACACCTTC. The genes are TRBV5-1 and TRBJ1-2; D call uncertain. There are 14 residues in the CDR3. V was cut by 4 bases and J by 4 bases, with 14 bases left in between. Germline V gene lookup returns CDR1 SGHRS and CDR2 YFSETQ.

At least ten counts were recorded for this clonotype. V is TRBV7-2 and J is TRBJ2-6; D gene ambiguous. Between the trimmed V and J ends, which lost 4 bases and 3 bases, there was a span of 10 bases. There are 15 residues in the CDR3. Germline V gives CDR1 SGHTA, CDR2 FQGNSA. DNA of the CDR3: TGTGCCAGCAGCTACGACATATTTGGGGCCAACGTCCTGACTTTC. Its translation is CASSYDIFGANVLTF.

V usage is TRBV5-1 and J usage is TRBJ2-1; 9 positions match TRBD1. This CDR3 has 14 amino acids. The germline CDR1 and CDR2 sequences are SGHRS and YFSETQ. V trimming: 4 bases; J trimming: 5 bases; junction bases outside the gene matches: 4. CDR3 nucleotides: TGCGCCAGCAGCCCCGGACAGGGGAACAATGAGCAGTTCTTC. Its protein is CASSPGQGNNEQFF.

This clonotype came up a few times. This rearrangement joins TRBV6-5 to TRBJ1-3; D unclear. Germline CDR1 and CDR2: MNHEY and SVGAGI. The CDR3 is made up of 13 amino acids. V was cut by 8 bases and J by 4 bases, with 12 bases left in between. The CDR3 spells CASSLSRGNTIYF. The CDR3 coding sequence is TGTGCCAGCTCCCTCTCGAGAGGAAACACCATATATTTT.

Worth noting for this clonotype: A clone one base away is much larger, so this may be a read error. The rearrangement joins TRBV7-9 to TRBJ1-1, with D possibly matching TRBD1 (5 bases). V lost 2 bases and J lost 13, with 17 bases in between. The CDR3 sequence is 13 residues long. Germline V CDR1 and CDR2: SEHNR, FQNEAQ (reference sequence). The CDR3 here is CASSLKIFLGGFF. The CDR3 region has the DNA TGTGCCAGCAGCTTAAAGATCTTTCTGGGGGGTTTCTTT. The variable domain in full, with the rest retrieved from reference TRBV7-9 and TRBJ1-1, is DTGVSQNPRHKITKRGQNVTFRCDPISEHNRLYWYRQTLGQGPEFLTYFQNEAQLEKSRLLSDRFSAERPKGSFSTLEIQRTEQGDSAMYLCASSLKIFLGGFFGQGTRLTVV.

This clonotype was found many times. J is TRBJ2-3 and V is TRBV5-4; D gene unclear. Germline loops: CDR1 SGHNT, CDR2 YYREEE (reference sequence). CDR3 length: 12 amino acids. Trimming stripped 4 bases from V and 4 bases from J, with 7 bases between. In DNA form, the CDR3 reads TGTGCCAGCAGCGCGCTGTCAGATACGCAGTATTTT. Amino acid sequence: CASSALSDTQYF.

This clonotype was recorded at least ten times. CDR3 amino acids: CASSLSSGANVLTF. The DNA for the CDR3 is TGTGCCAGCAGCTTATCATCTGGGGCCAACGTCCTGACTTTC. The rearrangement joins TRBV7-3 to TRBJ2-6; D call uncertain. The CDR3 is 14 amino acids. Trimming took off 2 bases at V and 1 base at J, with 3 bases between the two ends. Germline-derived CDR1 and CDR2 are SGHTA and FQGTGA.

This clonotype was seen at least ten times. The CDR3 DNA follows: TGTGCCAGCAGCTTAGGAAGGGTCACAGATACGCAGTATTTT. Residues: CASSLGRVTDTQYF. This chain connects TRBV7-6 to TRBJ2-3; D not resolved. The CDR3 loop spans 14 amino acids. The V end was cut by 1 base, the J end by 2 bases, with 7 bases between. The germline gives CDR1 SGHVS, CDR2 FNYEAQ.

This chain uses TRBV24-1 with TRBJ2-3; TRBD2 aligns across 7 bases. V was pared by 5 bases and J by 2 bases, with 6 bases of the junction left unmatched. The CDR3 loop spans 15 amino acids. Looked up from germline, CDR1 is KGHDR and CDR2 is SFDVKD. This chain's CDR3 is CATSGPAGNTDTQYF. The CDR3 DNA is TGTGCCACCAGTGGGCCAGCGGGAAACACAGATACGCAGTATTTT.

The genes are TRBV29-1 and TRBJ2-1, with D tentatively TRBD1 (5 bases). Trimming took 5 bases from V and 9 from J, leaving 14 bases between them. This CDR3 comprises 12 residues. The germline V gene has CDR1 SQVTM and CDR2 ANQGSEA. As DNA, the CDR3 is TGCAGCGTTCAGGGCCGAGATCGTGAGCAGTTCTTC. It specifies CSVQGRDREQFF.

Note on this clonotype: This may be a read error, as it is one base from a much larger clone. The chain couples TRBV9 to TRBJ2-3; TRBD2 aligns across 10 bases. The CDR3 contains 16 residues. Germline V gene data show CDR1 as SGDLS and CDR2 as YYNGEE. CDR3 region: CASSVSASGSSDMQYF. The CDR3 nucleotides read TGTGCCAGCAGCGTATCTGCTAGCGGGAGTTCCGATATGCAGTATTTT.

This sequence joins TRBV2 and TRBJ1-5; D might be TRBD1 (6 bases). CDR1 SNHLY and CDR2 FYNNEI come from the germline V gene. V lost 4 bases, J lost 0 bases, and 13 bases lay in between. This CDR3 contains 16 residues. CDR3 sequence: CASSAWTADSNQPQHF. The CDR3 DNA reads as TGTGCCAGCAGTGCGTGGACAGCAGATAGCAATCAGCCCCAGCATTTT.

This chain links TRBV6-5 with TRBJ2-1; 13 nucleotides align to TRBD2. CDR1 and CDR2 (germline): MNHEY, SVGAGI. Trimming at V came to 4 bases and at J to 8 bases, leaving 11 bases not matched to a gene. The CDR3 is 17 amino acids. For the CDR3, the DNA is TGTGCCAGCAGTTTAGGGACTAGCGGGAAGGCATACGATGAGCAGTTCTTC. This sequence encodes CASSLGTSGKAYDEQFF.

The V and J genes are TRBV15 and TRBJ1-5, with 8 bases aligning to TRBD1. Germline V gene lookup returns CDR1 LNHNV and CDR2 YYDKDF (reference sequence). The CDR3 sequence is 16 residues long. J lost 0 bases, V lost 1 base, and 2 bases had no gene match. This chain's CDR3 is CATSRAGTGSNQPQHF. CDR3 sequence (DNA): TGTGCCACCAGCAGAGCCGGGACAGGTAGCAATCAGCCCCAGCATTTT.

The V and J genes are TRBV12-3 or TRBV12-4 and TRBJ2-2; D not certain. The CDR3 totals 14 residues. Trimming took off 8 bases at V and 4 bases at J, with 14 bases between the two ends. The chain's CDR3 is CASGPLASTGELFF. In DNA form, the CDR3 reads TGTGCCAGCGGTCCACTGGCGTCCACCGGGGAGCTGTTTTTT.

At least ten counts were recorded for this clonotype. The rearrangement joins TRBV20-1 to TRBJ2-3; D is unresolved. The germline CDR1 and CDR2 sequences are DFQATT and SNEGSKA (reference sequence). This CDR3 has 14 residues. Trimming stripped 6 bases from V and 1 base from J, with 14 bases between. DNA of the CDR3: TGCAGTGCCCGTGGCCCCGGCGGCACAGATACGCAGTATTTT. Translating it yields CSARGPGGTDTQYF.

With regard to this clonotype: Its ends do not fully match the called genes, so a read error is possible. This chain uses TRBV12-3 or TRBV12-4 with TRBJ1-5, with no clear D. This CDR3 region has 14 residues. Written as DNA, the CDR3 is TGTACCAGCAGTTTAGAACGGCAACATCAGCCCCAGCATTTC. It codes for CTSSLERQHQPQHF.

In regard to this clonotype: A much bigger clone sits one base away, suggesting this may be a read error. Because the CDR3 is missing its conserved closing phenylalanine or tryptophan, this is likely a read error. Because the CDR3's place on the DNA is in doubt, the DNA is left out and the CDR3 is given as listed by TCRdb. J is TRBJ1-2 and V is TRBV29-1; TRBD1, as called in the table, went unchecked against the DNA. The germline gives CDR1 SQVTM, CDR2 ANQGSEA. The length of the CDR3 is 13 amino acids, counting both ends. CDR3 sequence reads: CSGGQGSNYGYTC.

This clonotype was found a few times. The genes are TRBV6-5 and TRBJ2-1, with 9 bases aligning to TRBD2. Germline V CDR1 and CDR2: MNHEY, SVGAGI. CDR3 length: 14 residues. Trimming at V came to 6 bases and at J to 8 bases, leaving 8 bases not matched to a gene. CDR3: CASSSNSGSHEQFF. CDR3 nucleotide sequence: TGTGCCAGCAGCTCCAATAGCGGGAGTCATGAGCAGTTCTTC.